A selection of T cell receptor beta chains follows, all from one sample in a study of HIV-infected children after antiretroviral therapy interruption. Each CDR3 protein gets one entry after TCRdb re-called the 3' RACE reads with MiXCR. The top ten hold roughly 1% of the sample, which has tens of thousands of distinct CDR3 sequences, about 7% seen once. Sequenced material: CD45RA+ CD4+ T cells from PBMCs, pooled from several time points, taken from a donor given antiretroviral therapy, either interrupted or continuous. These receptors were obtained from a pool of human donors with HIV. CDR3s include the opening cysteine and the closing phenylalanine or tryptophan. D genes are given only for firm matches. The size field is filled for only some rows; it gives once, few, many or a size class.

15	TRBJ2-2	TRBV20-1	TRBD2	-	TGCAGTGCTAGCGGGGGTCTAGCGGGAGCACGGGAGCTGTTTTTT	CSASGGLAGARELFF
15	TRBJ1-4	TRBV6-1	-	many	TGTGCCAGCAGTGGGGGACACATTTCCAACGAAAGATTATTTTTC	CASSGGHISNERLFF
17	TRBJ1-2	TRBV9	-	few	TGTGCCAGCAGCGGAAACCGGGACGGAGGACCTAACTATGGCTACACCTTC	CASSGNRDGGPNYGYTF
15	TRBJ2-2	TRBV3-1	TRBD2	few	TGTGCCAGCAGCCCGGGACTAGCGGGAGTTGGGGAGCTGTTTTTT	CASSPGLAGVGELFF
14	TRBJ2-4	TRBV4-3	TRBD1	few	TGCGCCAGCAGCCGACAGGGGGCCGGAAACATTCAGTACTTC	CASSRQGAGNIQYF
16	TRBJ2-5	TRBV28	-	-	TGTGCCAGCAGTTTAAGTCCGACGGGGTCATTGGAGACCCAGTACTTC	CASSLSPTGSLETQYF
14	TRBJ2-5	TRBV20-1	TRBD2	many	TGCAGTGCTACTAGCGGGGGGGGCCAAGAGACCCAGTACTTC	CSATSGGGQETQYF
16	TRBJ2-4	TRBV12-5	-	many	TGTGCTAGTGGTTTGGGGGGTGAGAGAGCCAAAAACATTCAGTACTTC	CASGLGGERAKNIQYF
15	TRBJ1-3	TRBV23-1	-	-	TGCGCCAGCAGTCAATCGGGGCCCCAGGGAAACACCATATATTTT	CASSQSGPQGNTIYF
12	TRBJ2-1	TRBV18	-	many	TGTGCCAGCTCAGCCTGGGCGGGGCTGGAGTTCTTC	CASSAWAGLEFF
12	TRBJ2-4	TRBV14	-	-	TGTGCCAGCAGCCAGGCCAAAAACATTCAGTACTTC	CASSQAKNIQYF
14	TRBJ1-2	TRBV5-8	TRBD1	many	TGTGCCAGCAGCATGGACAGGGGGATCTATGGCTACACCTTC	CASSMDRGIYGYTF
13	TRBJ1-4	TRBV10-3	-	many	TGTGCCATCAGCGGTGCAACTAATGAAAAACTGTTTTTT	CAISGATNEKLFF
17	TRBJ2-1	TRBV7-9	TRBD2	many	TGTGCCAGCAGCCCCCGACTAGCGAGGAGCTCCTACAATGAGCAGTTCTTC	CASSPRLARSSYNEQFF
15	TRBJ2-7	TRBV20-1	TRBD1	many	TGCAGTGCTAGAGATAGACCAGGGGGCCGAGACGAGCAGTACTTC	CSARDRPGGRDEQYF
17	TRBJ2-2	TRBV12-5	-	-	TGTGCTAGTGGTTTGGTACGGGCGTTACGAGACACCGGGGAGCTGTTTTTT	CASGLVRALRDTGELFF
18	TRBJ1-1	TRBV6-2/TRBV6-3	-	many	TGTGCCAGCAGTTACTCCCCGGTCATGCAGGGTCGTCACACTGAAGCTTTCTTT	CASSYSPVMQGRHTEAFF
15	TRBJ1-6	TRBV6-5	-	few	TGTGCCAGCAGTTACAGGACGGCCGATAATTCACCCCTCCACTTT	CASSYRTADNSPLHF
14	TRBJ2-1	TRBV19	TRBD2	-	TGTGCCAGTAGTATAGCGGGAGGGCCGAATGAGCAGTTCTTC	CASSIAGGPNEQFF
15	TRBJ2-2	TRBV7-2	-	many	TGTGCCAGCAGCTTATCCCCAGGGAACACCGGGGAGCTGTTTTTT	CASSLSPGNTGELFF
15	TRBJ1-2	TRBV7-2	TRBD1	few	TGTGCCAGCAGCTTAGGGGACAGGGCCGTCTATGGCTACACCTTC	CASSLGDRAVYGYTF
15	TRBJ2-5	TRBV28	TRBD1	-	TGTGCCAGCAGTTATGCCGGGACAGGAGGCGAGACCCAGTACTTC	CASSYAGTGGETQYF
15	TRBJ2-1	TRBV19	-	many	TGTGCCAGCAGTCGGGACTGGGGGAACTATGCTGAGCAGTTCTTC	CASSRDWGNYAEQFF
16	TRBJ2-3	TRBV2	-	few	TGTGCCAGCAGTGGTCCGGGACCAAGCAGGACAGATACGCAGTATTTT	CASSGPGPSRTDTQYF
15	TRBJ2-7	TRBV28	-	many	TGTGCCAGCAGTTTACCCCCGCTGGGTTCCCACGAGCAGTACTTC	CASSLPPLGSHEQYF
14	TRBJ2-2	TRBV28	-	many	TGTGCCAGCAGTCCGGGTGGGGCCACCGGGGAGCTGTTTTTT	CASSPGGATGELFF
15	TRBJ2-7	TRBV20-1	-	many	TGCAGTGCTAGAGAAGGAGGAGTGGGCCCCTACGAGCAGTACTTC	CSAREGGVGPYEQYF
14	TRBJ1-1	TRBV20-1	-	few	TGCAGTGCTACTGGAGCGGGGGGGAACCCTGAAGCTTTCTTT	CSATGAGGNPEAFF
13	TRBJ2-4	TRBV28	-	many	TGTGCCAGCAGCCGGGACGGTAAAAACATTCAGTACTTC	CASSRDGKNIQYF
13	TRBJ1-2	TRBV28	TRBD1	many	TGTGCTAGCAGGGGGACGGTTTTGTATGGCTACACCTTC	CASRGTVLYGYTF
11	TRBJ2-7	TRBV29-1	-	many	TGCAGCGTGGGGGACTCCTACGAGCAGTACTTC	CSVGDSYEQYF
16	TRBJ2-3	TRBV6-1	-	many	TGTGCCAGCATGGGCCGGTGGCAGGGCGGCACAGATACGCAGTATTTT	CASMGRWQGGTDTQYF
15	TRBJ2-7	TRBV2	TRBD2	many	TGTGCCAGCAGTGCAGAAGCGGGGGGAGCCTACGAGCAGTACTTC	CASSAEAGGAYEQYF
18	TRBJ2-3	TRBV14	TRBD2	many	TGTGCCAGCAGCCAAGGACTAGCGGGGGGGCCGAGGACAGATACGCAGTATTTT	CASSQGLAGGPRTDTQYF
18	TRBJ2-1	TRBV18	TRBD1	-	TGTGCCAGCTCACCGACAGGGGGCTGGCTAGCGGGCCCCAATGAGCAGTTCTTC	CASSPTGGWLAGPNEQFF
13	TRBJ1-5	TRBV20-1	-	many	TGCAGTGCCCGCGGGAGGGTGGTTCAGCCCCAGCATTTT	CSARGRVVQPQHF
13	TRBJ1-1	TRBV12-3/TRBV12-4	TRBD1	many	TGTGCCAGCAGTTTGGGTCAGGGGGGAAGAGCTTTCTTT	CASSLGQGGRAFF
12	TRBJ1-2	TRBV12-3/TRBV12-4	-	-	TGTGCCAGCAGACTGGGGGCGGGAGGCTACACCTTC	CASRLGAGGYTF
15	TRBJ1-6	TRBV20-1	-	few	TGCAGTGCTAGAGCCTCGGAAAGGGATAATTCACCCCTCCACTTT	CSARASERDNSPLHF
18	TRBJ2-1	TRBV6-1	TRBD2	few	TGTGCCATCGGGGTCGGGACTAGCGGGAGGGGGTCCTACAATGAGCAGTTCTTC	CAIGVGTSGRGSYNEQFF
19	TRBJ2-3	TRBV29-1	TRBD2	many	TGCAGCATACGGCAGGGGCGCAGGGTAGGAGCGGGAGGGCCAGATACGCAGTATTTT	CSIRQGRRVGAGGPDTQYF
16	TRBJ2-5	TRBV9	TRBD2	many	TGTGCCAGCAGCGTAGCGGTGCGGGGGGTCGGAGAGACCCAGTACTTC	CASSVAVRGVGETQYF
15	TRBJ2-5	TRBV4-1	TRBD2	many	TGCGCCAGCAGCCAAACTAGCGCGGGGAAAGAGACCCAGTACTTC	CASSQTSAGKETQYF
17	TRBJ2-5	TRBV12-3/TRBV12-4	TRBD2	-	TGTGCCAGCAGTTTTCGTACTGCTAGCGGGAATCAAGAGACCCAGTACTTC	CASSFRTASGNQETQYF
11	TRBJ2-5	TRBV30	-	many	TGTGCCTGGAGTCTACAGAACACCCAGTACTTT	CAWSLQNTQYF
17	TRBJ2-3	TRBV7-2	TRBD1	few	TGTGCCAGCAGCCGGCGATGGTGGGACAGGGACACAGATACGCAGTATTTT	CASSRRWWDRDTDTQYF
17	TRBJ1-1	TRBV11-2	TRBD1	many	TGTGCCAGCAGCTTAGTCGGGACAGGGCGGATGAACACTGAAGCTTTCTTT	CASSLVGTGRMNTEAFF
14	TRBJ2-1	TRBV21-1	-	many	TGTGCCAGCAGCAAAGCGTCCGTGGACAATGAGCAGTTCTTC	CASSKASVDNEQFF
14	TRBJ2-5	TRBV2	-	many	TGTGCCAGCAGCTTAGGGACTGGGGGAGACACCCAGTACTTT	CASSLGTGGDTQYF
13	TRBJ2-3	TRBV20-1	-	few	TGCAGTGCTAGGGAGAACTGGGCAGATACGCAGTATTTT	CSARENWADTQYF
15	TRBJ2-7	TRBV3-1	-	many	TGTGCCAGCAGCCGGACTGGGGGGCGCTCCTATGAACAGTACTTC	CASSRTGGRSYEQYF
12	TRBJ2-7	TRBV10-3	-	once	TGTGCCATCAGTGAGCGGTCCTACGAGCAGTACTTC	CAISERSYEQYF
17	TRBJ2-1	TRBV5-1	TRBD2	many	TGCGCCAGCAGCCTGACTAGCGGGAGGTCAACCTACAATGAGCAGTTCTTC	CASSLTSGRSTYNEQFF